The 27 T cell receptor beta chains below all came from one sample that was sequenced in a study of naive and memory T cell subsets. Their antigens remain unidentified. The beta constant-region primer was an equimolar mix of two oligonucleotides covering TRBC1 and TRBC2. Ligated cDNA was amplified by four rounds of PCR with nested alpha and beta constant-region primers and SP2. TCRdb recomputed calls from the UMI-ligation and nested PCR reads with MiXCR, one row per CDR3 protein. The data contain approximately 100,000 distinct CDR3 sequences, more than 12% of them singletons. Whole-study findings and limits: Possibly reflecting memory cells re-expressing CD45RA, a few larger clonotypes occurred in naive repertoires, especially CD8.

The sample taken for sequencing was naive CD8+ T cells from blood. Receptors were obtained from a human donor in good health.

The chain recombines TRBV4-3 with TRBJ1-5, with D unresolved. The CDR3 is 15 amino acids. The germline V and J ends were trimmed by 0 bases and 7 bases, with 13 bases remaining between them. The germline gives CDR1 LGHNA, CDR2 YSLEER. The CDR3 DNA reads TGCGCCAGCAGCCAAGATCCGGGGTACGGGCAGCCCCAGCATTTT. Encoded protein: CASSQDPGYGQPQHF.

The rearrangement joins TRBV7-9 to TRBJ2-7; D gene uncertain. This CDR3 has 14 amino acids. Deletions cut 1 base from V and 3 bases from J, with 10 bases between. Germline-derived CDR1 and CDR2 are SEHNR and FQNEAQ (reference sequence). DNA of the CDR3: TGTGCCAGCAGCTTAGACTCGGCCCTCTACGAGCAGTACTTC. Protein: CASSLDSALYEQYF.

This clonotype occurred a few times. The V gene is TRBV24-1, the J gene TRBJ2-7, with a tentative D call TRBD2 (6 bases). The germline V gene has CDR1 KGHDR and CDR2 SFDVKD. Trimming removed 4 bases from V and 3 bases from J, with 12 bases in between. The CDR3 extends over 14 amino acids. CDR3 bases: TGTGCCACCAGTGACTCGACTAGATTCTACGAGCAGTACTTC. This gives the protein CATSDSTRFYEQYF.

This clonotype was seen more than once but under ten times. The chain recombines TRBV9 with TRBJ2-2, with D unresolved. The V gene lost 0 bases and the J gene lost 5 bases, with 11 bases spanning the gap. The germline gives CDR1 SGDLS, CDR2 YYNGEE. The CDR3 runs 15 residues. CDR3 residues: CASSVAAGSTGELFF. The CDR3 nucleotides are TGTGCCAGCAGCGTAGCGGCAGGTAGTACCGGGGAGCTGTTTTTT.

In its sample, this clonotype was seen a few times. This chain uses TRBV29-1 with TRBJ2-1, with no clear D. V dropped 5 bases and J dropped 0 bases, with 11 bases sitting between them. CDR1 and CDR2 (germline): SQVTM, ANQGSEA. This CDR3 region has 14 residues. The CDR3 protein is CSVLTALSYNEQFF. CDR3 in DNA: TGCAGCGTTCTTACAGCTCTCTCCTACAATGAGCAGTTCTTC.

The chain recombines TRBV11-2 with TRBJ2-4, with D perhaps assigned TRBD1 or TRBD2 (5 bases each). Germline CDR1 and CDR2: SGHAT and FQNNGV. The CDR3 is 16 amino acids. V was pared by 6 bases and J by 0 bases, with 15 bases between. The CDR3: CASSLQGGGAKNIQYF. The CDR3 nucleotides read TGTGCCAGCAGTCTCCAGGGTGGGGGAGCCAAAAACATTCAGTACTTC.

The genes are TRBV24-1 and TRBJ2-6; D is ambiguous. The germline CDR1 and CDR2 sequences are KGHDR and SFDVKD. The CDR3 runs 12 residues. V was cut by 12 bases and J by 1 base, with 6 bases left in between. The CDR3 sequence: CAAGSGANVLTF. CDR3 bases: TGTGCCGCAGGTTCTGGGGCCAACGTCCTGACTTTC.

This clonotype was observed a few times. The chain is built from TRBV6-6 and TRBJ2-7, with 7 bases identical to TRBD1. Germline trimming cut 7 bases from V and 1 base from J; bases unmatched to any gene: 7. The CDR3 consists of 14 residues. From germline, CDR1 is MNHNY and CDR2 SVGAGI (reference sequence). For the CDR3, the DNA is TGTGCCAGCACTCCCCAGGGGGAGTCCTACGAGCAGTACTTC. It encodes CASTPQGESYEQYF.

This CDR3 reads CAWSVTFGGNQPQHF. The CDR3 DNA is TGTGCCTGGAGTGTGACCTTTGGGGGCAATCAGCCCCAGCATTTT. The chain has TRBV30 and TRBJ1-5; no clear D. Trimming stripped 0 bases from V and 2 bases from J, with 11 bases between. Germline-derived CDR1 and CDR2 are GTSNPN and SVGIG (reference sequence). The CDR3 spans 15 residues.

This clonotype was seen a few times. The chain recombines TRBV7-8 with TRBJ2-5; 11 positions agree with TRBD2. The length of the CDR3 is 17 residues. With V trimmed by 5 bases and J by 3 bases, 11 bases remained unmatched. CDR1 and CDR2 from the germline V gene are SGHVS and FQNEAQ. CDR3 protein: CASSETNPGLAEETQYF. As DNA, the CDR3 is TGTGCCAGCAGCGAGACAAACCCGGGACTAGCGGAAGAGACCCAGTACTTC.

This clonotype showed up just a few times. The chain is built from TRBV5-6 and TRBJ1-6; no definite D call. With 4 bases removed from V and 2 bases from J, the gap between germline ends came to 16 bases. Germline V CDR1 and CDR2: SGHDT, YYEEEE. The CDR3 extends over 17 amino acids. DNA of the CDR3: TGTGCCAGCAGCCACGGACGCCTCAGCACCTATAATTCACCCCTCCACTTT. It encodes CASSHGRLSTYNSPLHF.

This clonotype was observed a handful of times. The V call is TRBV6-6, the J call TRBJ2-1; D gene ambiguous. The CDR3 has 12 residues. CDR1 is MNHNY and CDR2 is SVGAGI in the germline V gene (reference sequence). V lost 4 bases to trimming and J lost 10 bases, with 11 bases between them. DNA of the CDR3: TGTGCCAGCAGTTCCAGTTCGGAAGAGCAGTTCTTC. It codes for CASSSSSEEQFF.

The rearrangement uses TRBV4-2 and TRBJ2-1; perhaps D is TRBD1 or TRBD2 (5 bases each). The germline V gene encodes CDR1 LGHNA and CDR2 YNFKEQ. V was clipped by 0 bases and J by 2 bases, with 20 bases between them. There are 19 residues in the CDR3. Here the CDR3 DNA reads TGTGCCAGCAGCCAAGAGTCCCGGGGCCCTGAAGCCCCCTACAATGAGCAGTTCTTC. It yields the protein CASSQESRGPEAPYNEQFF.

The chain joins TRBV29-1 to TRBJ1-2; D remains unclear. CDR1 is SQVTM and CDR2 is ANQGSEA in the germline V gene. The CDR3 is made up of 12 amino acids. The germline V and J ends were trimmed by 7 bases and 8 bases, with 17 bases remaining between them. CDR3 amino acids: CSASLGNRGYTF. For the CDR3, the DNA is TGCAGCGCCAGCCTGGGTAATAGGGGCTACACCTTC.

This clonotype came up a few times. This chain joins TRBV28 and TRBJ2-7; D is unresolved. V was clipped by 10 bases and J by 0 bases, with 13 bases between them. Germline lookup yields CDR1 MDHEN and CDR2 SYDVKM. CDR3 length: 13 amino acids. In DNA form, the CDR3 reads TGTGCCACTCTAACGGGTCCCTCCTACGAGCAGTACTTC. This gives the protein CATLTGPSYEQYF.

The V and J genes are TRBV7-3 and TRBJ2-3; TRBD1 is a possible D gene (6 bases). The V and J ends lost 4 bases and 4 bases respectively, with 12 bases between them. CDR3 length: 14 residues. Germline V gene lookup returns CDR1 SGHTA and CDR2 FQGTGA. The CDR3 here is CASSSQGRPDTQYF. The CDR3 DNA reads as TGTGCCAGCAGCTCACAGGGTCGACCAGATACGCAGTATTTT.

This clonotype was observed a few times. The chain uses TRBV29-1 and TRBJ2-1, with D unresolved. The germline CDR1 and CDR2 sequences are SQVTM and ANQGSEA. V was shortened by 5 bases and J by 8 bases, with 10 bases between the two germline ends. This CDR3 has 11 amino acids. CDR3 coding DNA: TGCAGCGTTCGCGAAGCTTATGAGCAGTTCTTC. It is translated as CSVREAYEQFF.

There are many counts of this clonotype. The V gene is TRBV3-1, the J gene TRBJ2-3, with 8 bases fitting TRBD1. The V and J ends lost 5 bases and 5 bases, in that order; junction bases with no gene match: 9. The CDR3 contains 15 residues. Germline CDR1 LGHDT, CDR2 YNNKEL (reference sequence). CDR3 in amino acids: CASSSRTGSQDTQYF. The CDR3 DNA is TGTGCCAGCAGCTCCCGGACAGGGAGTCAAGATACGCAGTATTTT.

The gene calls are TRBV5-1 and TRBJ2-3; 13 nucleotides match TRBD2. The CDR3 extends over 17 amino acids. V shed 1 base, J shed 9 bases, and the junction held 11 bases outside the gene matches. Looked up from germline, CDR1 is SGHRS and CDR2 is YFSETQ. The CDR3 spells CASSLLGLAGDVETQYF. For the CDR3, the DNA is TGCGCCAGCAGCTTGCTCGGACTAGCGGGAGACGTGGAGACGCAGTATTTT.

This sequence joins TRBV12-3 or TRBV12-4 and TRBJ2-1; D perhaps matches TRBD2 (6 bases). The CDR3 covers 15 residues. The germline V and J ends were trimmed by 3 bases and 7 bases, with 16 bases remaining between them. The CDR3 protein is CASSFDPMEGNEQFF. CDR3 DNA: TGTGCCAGCAGTTTCGACCCCATGGAGGGGAATGAGCAGTTCTTC.

This clonotype showed up just a few times. The chain couples TRBV4-3 to TRBJ2-7; the D is unclear. The CDR3 runs 14 residues. Germline CDR1 and CDR2: LGHNA and YSLEER. Trimming pared 1 base from V and 3 bases from J, leaving 10 bases between. CDR3 loop: CASSQAYGLYEQYF. The CDR3 DNA sequence: TGCGCCAGCAGCCAAGCTTACGGGCTCTACGAGCAGTACTTC.

This clonotype was detected a few times. The chain couples TRBV7-9 to TRBJ2-5; D assignment may be TRBD1 or TRBD2 (5 bases each). Germline-derived CDR1 and CDR2 are SEHNR and FQNEAQ (reference sequence). The CDR3 extends over 12 amino acids. Trimming took 6 bases from V and 5 from J, leaving 10 bases between them. The CDR3 DNA sequence: TGTGCCAGCAGGGACGGGGCCGAGACCCAGTACTTC. Protein sequence: CASRDGAETQYF.

This clonotype was picked up many times. V usage is TRBV2 and J usage is TRBJ2-3; 10 bases line up with TRBD2. V was pared by 6 bases and J by 14 bases, with 20 bases of the junction left unmatched. This CDR3 spans 16 amino acids. Germline CDR1 reads SNHLY; CDR2 reads FYNNEI. In DNA, the CDR3 is TGTGCCAGCAGCGATCTGCAGGAGCGGGAGGGCCTGGGGTCGTATTTT. It translates to CASSDLQEREGLGSYF.

Only a few counts were recorded for this clonotype. The chain recombines TRBV12-3 or TRBV12-4 with TRBJ2-5, with D possibly matching TRBD1 (5 bases). Between the trimmed V and J ends, which lost 3 bases and 5 bases, there was a span of 13 bases. The CDR3 length is 14 residues. The CDR3 is CASSFSQGLETQYF. As DNA, the CDR3 is TGTGCCAGCAGTTTTAGCCAGGGCTTGGAGACCCAGTACTTC.

This rearrangement joins TRBV27 to TRBJ2-1, with 10 bases identical to TRBD2. The CDR3 consists of 14 residues. With V trimmed by 6 bases and J by 10 bases, 9 bases remained unmatched. Germline lookup yields CDR1 MNHEY and CDR2 SMNVEV (reference sequence). This CDR3 is CASSILAGQGEQFF. The DNA for the CDR3 is TGTGCCAGCAGCATACTAGCGGGGCAAGGGGAGCAGTTCTTC.

This clonotype was observed many times. The chain carries TRBV4-3 and TRBJ2-7, with 7 bases matching TRBD2. This CDR3 spans 18 amino acids. V trimming: 0 bases; J trimming: 3 bases; junction bases outside the gene matches: 14. The germline V gene has CDR1 LGHNA and CDR2 YSLEER. The CDR3 loop is CASSQEGGGATKYYEQYF. In DNA, the CDR3 is TGCGCCAGCAGCCAAGAGGGCGGGGGAGCGACTAAATACTACGAGCAGTACTTC.

The chain links TRBV4-2 to TRBJ1-1; 10 nucleotides line up with TRBD1. This CDR3 has 16 amino acids. J gave up 6 bases and V 1 base, and 8 bases lay outside the gene matches. Germline loops: CDR1 LGHNA, CDR2 YNFKEQ. CDR3 residues: CASSQGGTGEIAEAFF. CDR3 in DNA: TGTGCCAGCAGCCAAGGCGGGACAGGGGAGATAGCTGAAGCTTTCTTT.